Listed below are T cell receptor beta chains from one sample, sequenced in a study of shared clonotypes between healthy human individuals. Data came from immunoSEQ multiplex PCR; TCRdb stores just in-frame clones and leaves some out. The sample lists approximately 840,000 clones, around 96% occurring once. Sequencing was performed on naive CD8+ T cells sorted from blood. All receptors derive from a young man in good health. The CDR3 runs from the conserved cysteine through the conserved F or W. The order of the fields is V gene, D gene, clone size, CDR3 length, J gene, CDR3 protein, CDR3 DNA. The D gene is left open where the match is weak. Expanded clones get a size class; other rows say once, few or many, or leave the size out.

v_gene: TRBV7-9; d_gene: TRBD2; abundance: .; len: 15; j_gene: TRBJ2-7; CDR3aa: CASSESSGRGYEQYF; CDR3nt: TGTGCCAGCAGCGAATCTAGCGGGAGGGGTTACGAGCAGTACTTC
v_gene: TRBV2; d_gene: TRBD1; abundance: .; len: 15; j_gene: TRBJ2-7; CDR3aa: CASSGSQGVSYEQYF; CDR3nt: TGTGCCAGCAGTGGCTCGCAGGGGGTCTCCTACGAGCAGTACTTC
v_gene: TRBV11-3; d_gene: .; abundance: .; len: 14; j_gene: TRBJ2-2; CDR3aa: CASSFRLNTGELFF; CDR3nt: TGTGCCAGCAGCTTCAGGCTGAACACCGGGGAGCTGTTTTTT
v_gene: TRBV15; d_gene: TRBD1; abundance: .; len: 13; j_gene: TRBJ2-7; CDR3aa: CATSMDRGYEQYF; CDR3nt: TGTGCCACCAGCATGGACAGGGGCTACGAGCAGTACTTC
v_gene: TRBV2; d_gene: .; abundance: .; len: 15; j_gene: TRBJ2-3; CDR3aa: CASSPLDVSTDTQYF; CDR3nt: TGTGCCAGCAGCCCACTAGACGTAAGCACAGATACGCAGTATTTT
v_gene: TRBV6-6; d_gene: TRBD1; abundance: .; len: 11; j_gene: TRBJ2-1; CDR3aa: CASSIDRVLIF; CDR3nt: TGTGCCAGCAGTATCGACAGGGTTCTAATCTTC
v_gene: TRBV5-4; d_gene: .; abundance: once; len: 13; j_gene: TRBJ2-7; CDR3aa: CASSLADTYEQYF; CDR3nt: TGTGCCAGCAGCTTGGCTGATACCTACGAGCAGTACTTC
v_gene: TRBV28; d_gene: TRBD1; abundance: .; len: 16; j_gene: TRBJ2-2; CDR3aa: CASSNPGQGFTGELFF; CDR3nt: TGTGCCAGCAGTAACCCGGGACAGGGTTTCACCGGGGAGCTGTTTTTT
v_gene: TRBV4-2; d_gene: .; abundance: .; len: 16; j_gene: TRBJ2-1; CDR3aa: CASSQDLTGLWSEQFF; CDR3nt: TGTGCCAGCAGCCAAGATCTTACAGGGCTTTGGAGCGAGCAGTTCTTC
v_gene: TRBV6-5; d_gene: TRBD2; abundance: .; len: 15; j_gene: TRBJ2-1; CDR3aa: CASRAGTSIYNEQFF; CDR3nt: TGTGCCAGCAGGGCCGGGACTAGTATCTACAATGAGCAGTTCTTC
v_gene: TRBV10-1; d_gene: .; abundance: .; len: 14; j_gene: TRBJ2-3; CDR3aa: CASSESRVFDTQYF; CDR3nt: TGCGCCAGCAGTGAGTCGCGGGTTTTCGATACGCAGTATTTT
v_gene: TRBV28; d_gene: .; abundance: once; len: 14; j_gene: TRBJ2-7; CDR3aa: CASSFPGVTYEQYF; CDR3nt: TGTGCCAGCAGTTTTCCGGGAGTCACCTACGAGCAGTACTTC
v_gene: TRBV10-3; d_gene: TRBD2; abundance: .; len: 15; j_gene: TRBJ2-7; CDR3aa: CAVTSSGLSSYEQYF; CDR3nt: TGTGCCGTTACCTCTAGCGGACTGAGCTCCTACGAGCAGTACTTC
v_gene: TRBV7-6; d_gene: TRBD2; abundance: .; len: 15; j_gene: TRBJ2-1; CDR3aa: CASSTLAGVNNEQFF; CDR3nt: TGTGCCAGCAGCACCTTAGCGGGAGTGAACAATGAGCAGTTCTTC
v_gene: TRBV5-5; d_gene: .; abundance: .; len: 12; j_gene: TRBJ2-7; CDR3aa: CASSGTDYEQYF; CDR3nt: TGTGCCAGCAGCGGCACAGATTACGAGCAGTACTTC
v_gene: TRBV27; d_gene: .; abundance: .; len: 15; j_gene: TRBJ2-7; CDR3aa: CASSLLQGIRYEQYF; CDR3nt: TGTGCCAGCAGTTTACTGCAGGGGATAAGGTACGAGCAGTACTTC
v_gene: TRBV29-1; d_gene: TRBD2; abundance: once; len: 15; j_gene: TRBJ2-1; CDR3aa: CSVSLTSGRDNEQFF; CDR3nt: TGCAGCGTCTCCTTGACTAGCGGGAGAGACAATGAGCAGTTCTTC
v_gene: TRBV9; d_gene: TRBD1; abundance: .; len: 15; j_gene: TRBJ2-1; CDR3aa: CASSSTGTGSNEQFF; CDR3nt: TGTGCCAGCAGCTCAACCGGGACAGGGAGCAATGAGCAGTTCTTC
v_gene: TRBV5-1; d_gene: .; abundance: .; len: 13; j_gene: TRBJ2-5; CDR3aa: CASSLLRAGTQYF; CDR3nt: TGCGCCAGCAGCTTGCTTAGGGCAGGGACCCAGTACTTC
v_gene: TRBV7-9; d_gene: .; abundance: .; len: 12; j_gene: TRBJ2-5; CDR3aa: CASQQAQETQYF; CDR3nt: TGTGCCAGCCAGCAGGCACAAGAGACCCAGTACTTC
v_gene: TRBV7-9; d_gene: .; abundance: .; len: 14; j_gene: TRBJ1-4; CDR3aa: CASSLVEAEEKLFF; CDR3nt: TGTGCCAGCAGCTTAGTCGAAGCTGAAGAAAAACTGTTTTTT
v_gene: TRBV7-9; d_gene: .; abundance: .; len: 15; j_gene: TRBJ1-3; CDR3aa: CASSLTGKSGNTIYF; CDR3nt: TGTGCCAGCAGCTTAACAGGGAAATCTGGAAACACCATATATTTT
v_gene: TRBV7-9; d_gene: TRBD1; abundance: once; len: 14; j_gene: TRBJ1-1; CDR3aa: CASSRQGAVTEAFF; CDR3nt: TGTGCCAGCAGTCGACAGGGGGCCGTTACTGAAGCTTTCTTT
v_gene: TRBV9; d_gene: .; abundance: .; len: 13; j_gene: TRBJ1-2; CDR3aa: CASDGTPGDGYTF; CDR3nt: TGTGCCAGCGACGGTACGCCAGGGGATGGCTACACCTTC
v_gene: TRBV4-1; d_gene: .; abundance: once; len: 16; j_gene: TRBJ1-5; CDR3aa: CASSLRDTLLNQPQHF; CDR3nt: TGCGCCAGCAGCCTCCGGGACACCCTACTCAATCAGCCCCAGCATTTT
v_gene: TRBV7-2; d_gene: TRBD2; abundance: .; len: 15; j_gene: TRBJ2-1; CDR3aa: CADGGDWDVGNEQFF; CDR3nt: TGTGCCGACGGGGGGGACTGGGACGTTGGCAATGAGCAGTTCTTC
v_gene: TRBV7-2; d_gene: .; abundance: few; len: 14; j_gene: TRBJ2-1; CDR3aa: CASSTYRGGYEQFF; CDR3nt: TGTGCCAGCAGCACGTACAGGGGGGGCTATGAGCAGTTCTTC
v_gene: TRBV7-9; d_gene: TRBD1; abundance: .; len: 16; j_gene: TRBJ2-2; CDR3aa: CASSAGQGFLAGELFF; CDR3nt: TGTGCCAGCAGCGCGGGACAGGGGTTCCTTGCCGGGGAGCTGTTTTTT
v_gene: TRBV4-2; d_gene: .; abundance: once; len: 14; j_gene: TRBJ2-5; CDR3aa: CASSQEGQEKTQYF; CDR3nt: TGTGCCAGCAGCCAAGAGGGTCAGGAAAAGACCCAGTACTTC
v_gene: TRBV9; d_gene: TRBD2; abundance: .; len: 15; j_gene: TRBJ2-2; CDR3aa: CASSVGPRGTGELFF; CDR3nt: TGTGCCAGCAGCGTAGGCCCGCGGGGGACCGGGGAGCTGTTTTTT
v_gene: TRBV5-1; d_gene: .; abundance: once; len: 16; j_gene: TRBJ1-2; CDR3aa: CASSLGEGMFSRGYTF; CDR3nt: TGCGCCAGCAGCTTGGGGGAGGGAATGTTCTCCCGGGGCTACACCTTC
v_gene: TRBV15; d_gene: .; abundance: .; len: 18; j_gene: TRBJ1-4; CDR3aa: CATSRDPPEPDSNEKLFF; CDR3nt: TGTGCCACCAGCAGAGATCCCCCGGAGCCAGACTCAAATGAAAAACTGTTTTTT